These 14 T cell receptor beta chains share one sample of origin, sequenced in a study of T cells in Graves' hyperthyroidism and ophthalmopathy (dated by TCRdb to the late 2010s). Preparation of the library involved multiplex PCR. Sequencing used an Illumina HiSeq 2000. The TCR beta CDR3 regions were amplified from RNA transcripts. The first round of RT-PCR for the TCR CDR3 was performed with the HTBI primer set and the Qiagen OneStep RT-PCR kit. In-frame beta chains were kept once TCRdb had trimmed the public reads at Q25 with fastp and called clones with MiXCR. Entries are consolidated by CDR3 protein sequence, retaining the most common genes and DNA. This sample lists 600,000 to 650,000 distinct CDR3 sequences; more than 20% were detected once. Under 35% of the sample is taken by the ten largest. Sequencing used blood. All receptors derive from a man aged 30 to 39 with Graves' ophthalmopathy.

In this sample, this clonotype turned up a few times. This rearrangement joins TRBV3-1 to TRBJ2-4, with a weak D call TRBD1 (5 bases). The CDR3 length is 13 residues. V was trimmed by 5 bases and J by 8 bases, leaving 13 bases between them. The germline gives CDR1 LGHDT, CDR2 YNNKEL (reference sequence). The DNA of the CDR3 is TGTGCCAGCAGCTTACAAGGGGTGGACATTCAGTACTTC. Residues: CASSLQGVDIQYF.

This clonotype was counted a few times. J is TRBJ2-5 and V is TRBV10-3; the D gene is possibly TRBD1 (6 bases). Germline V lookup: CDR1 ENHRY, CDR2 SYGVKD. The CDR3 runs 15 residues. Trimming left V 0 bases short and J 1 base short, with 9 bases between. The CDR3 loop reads CAISESSDSQETQYF. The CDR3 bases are TGTGCCATCAGTGAGTCGTCGGACAGCCAAGAGACCCAGTACTTC.

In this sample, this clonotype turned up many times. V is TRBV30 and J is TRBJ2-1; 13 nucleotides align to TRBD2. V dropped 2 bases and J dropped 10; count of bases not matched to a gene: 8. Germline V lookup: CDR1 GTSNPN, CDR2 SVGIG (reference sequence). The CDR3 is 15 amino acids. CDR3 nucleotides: TGTGCCTGGAGTCACCTCACTAGCGGGAGGGCCGAGCAGTTCTTC. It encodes CAWSHLTSGRAEQFF.

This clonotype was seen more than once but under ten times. The CDR3 protein is CASSYSTSGSKDEQFF. CDR3 in DNA: TGTGCCAGCAGTTACTCGACTAGCGGGAGCAAAGATGAGCAGTTCTTC. The rearrangement uses TRBV6-2 or TRBV6-3 and TRBJ2-1; 12 bases line up with TRBD2. V lost 0 bases to trimming and J lost 8 bases; unmatched junction nucleotides: 5. Looked up from germline, CDR1 is MNHEY and CDR2 is SVGEGT. This CDR3 contains 16 residues.

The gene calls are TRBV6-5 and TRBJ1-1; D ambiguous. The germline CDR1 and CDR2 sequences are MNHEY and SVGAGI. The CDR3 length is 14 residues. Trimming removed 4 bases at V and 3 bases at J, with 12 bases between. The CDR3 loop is CASSWRGGDTEAFF. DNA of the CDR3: TGTGCCAGCAGTTGGCGGGGTGGAGACACTGAAGCTTTCTTT.

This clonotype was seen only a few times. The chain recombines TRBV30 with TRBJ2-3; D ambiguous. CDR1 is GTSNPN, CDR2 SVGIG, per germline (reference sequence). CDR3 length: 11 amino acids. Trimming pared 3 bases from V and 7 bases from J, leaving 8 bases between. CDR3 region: CAWSAQNTQYF. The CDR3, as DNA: TGTGCCTGGAGCGCACAGAATACGCAGTATTTT. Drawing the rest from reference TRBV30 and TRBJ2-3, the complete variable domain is SQTIHQWPATLVQPVGSPLSLECTVEGTSNPNLYWYRQAAGRGLQLLFYSVGIGQISSEVPQNLSASRPQDRQFILSSKKLLLSDSGFYLCAWSAQNTQYFGPGTRLTVL.

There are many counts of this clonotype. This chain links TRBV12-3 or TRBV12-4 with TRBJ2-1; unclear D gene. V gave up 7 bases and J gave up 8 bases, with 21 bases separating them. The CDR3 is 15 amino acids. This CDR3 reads CASTIRATPEHEQFF. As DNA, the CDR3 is TGTGCCAGCACCATCCGGGCCACACCGGAACATGAGCAGTTCTTC.

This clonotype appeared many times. This CDR3 is CASSQPSGKYYEQYF. In DNA form, the CDR3 reads TGTGCCAGCAGCCAACCTAGCGGGAAGTACTACGAGCAGTACTTC. V gene TRBV4-2 combines with J gene TRBJ2-7; 9 nucleotides align to TRBD2. V lost 2 bases and J lost 3; bases outside the gene matches: 5. The CDR3 runs to 15 residues. Germline CDR1 is LGHNA and CDR2 is YNFKEQ.

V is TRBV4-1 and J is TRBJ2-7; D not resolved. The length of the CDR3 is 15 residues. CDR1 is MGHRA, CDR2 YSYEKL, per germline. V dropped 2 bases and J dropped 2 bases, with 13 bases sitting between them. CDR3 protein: CASSQSRGAAYEQYF. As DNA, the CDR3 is TGCGCCAGCAGCCAAAGCCGCGGCGCCGCCTACGAGCAGTACTTC.

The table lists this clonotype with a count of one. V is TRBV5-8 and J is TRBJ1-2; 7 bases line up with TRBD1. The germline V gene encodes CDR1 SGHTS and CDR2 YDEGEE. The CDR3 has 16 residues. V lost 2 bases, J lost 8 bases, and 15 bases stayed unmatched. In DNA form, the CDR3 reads TGTGCCAGCAGCTTAAGACAGGGCCGGGCAACGGGAGGCTACACCTTC. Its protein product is CASSLRQGRATGGYTF.

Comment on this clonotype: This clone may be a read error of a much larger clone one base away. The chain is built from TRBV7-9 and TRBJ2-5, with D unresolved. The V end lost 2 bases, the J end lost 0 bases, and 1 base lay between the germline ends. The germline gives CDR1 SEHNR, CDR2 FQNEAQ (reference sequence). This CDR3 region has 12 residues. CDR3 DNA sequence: TGTGCCAGCAGCTTACACCAAGAGACCCAGTACTTC. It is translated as CASSLHQETQYF.

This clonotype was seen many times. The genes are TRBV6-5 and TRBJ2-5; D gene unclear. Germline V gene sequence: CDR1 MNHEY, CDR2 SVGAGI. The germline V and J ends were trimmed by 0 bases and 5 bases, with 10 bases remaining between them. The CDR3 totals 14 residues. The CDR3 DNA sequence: TGTGCCAGCAGTTACTCGAGTCCCAGGGAGACCCAGTACTTC. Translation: CASSYSSPRETQYF.

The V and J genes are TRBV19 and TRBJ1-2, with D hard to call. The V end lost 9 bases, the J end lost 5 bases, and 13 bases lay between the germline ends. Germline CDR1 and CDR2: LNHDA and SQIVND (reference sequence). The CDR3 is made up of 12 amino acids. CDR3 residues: CASRVGGYGYTF. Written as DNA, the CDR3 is TGTGCCAGCAGAGTAGGTGGATATGGCTACACCTTC.

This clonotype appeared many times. DNA for the CDR3: TGTGCCAGCAGCTTACAACTTCGGACAATAAGCACAGATACGCAGTATTTT. Its translation: CASSLQLRTISTDTQYF. The rearrangement joins TRBV7-9 to TRBJ2-3; D may be TRBD1 (5 bases). V gave up 2 bases and J gave up 0 bases, with 15 bases separating them. The CDR3 length is 17 residues. Germline CDR1 is SEHNR and CDR2 is FQNEAQ (reference sequence).